This T cell receptor (beta chain) was identified during a study of glioma-infiltrating T cells (dated by TCRdb to about 2016). Context from the whole study: Glioma tissue, non-neoplastic brain tissue and matched peripheral blood mononuclear cells were used as sources from which TCR alpha- and beta-chain repertoires were sequenced. Each tissue-infiltrating repertoire was compared with the same patient's peripheral blood repertoire to measure divergence between tissue and blood T-cell populations. Three low-grade glioma patients, several primary glioblastoma patients, and three non-glioma patients who contributed non-neoplastic brain tissue made up the paired cohort.

Broader findings and caveats from the paper: VJ-independent divergence between tissue and blood was below expectation in non-neoplastic patients but above expectation in all gliomas, especially low-grade gliomas. Very few CDR3 sequences were found to be shared between tissue and blood, and this scarcity was attributed to high CDR3 diversity and limited sampling. Group comparisons were based on small numbers of patients: three non-neoplastic, three low-grade glioma and roughly 8 glioblastoma patients.

TCR alpha and beta CDR3 regions were amplified with the iRepertoire nested amplicon-rescue multiplex PCR (arm-PCR) platform from RNA. One-step reverse transcription and amplification used about 95-400 ng of tissue mRNA or PBMC total RNA as input. After bead purification, a secondary multiplex PCR added Illumina adapters, and libraries were gel-purified between 200 and 400 bp. Internal 6-nucleotide barcodes were carried by the libraries and were used for demultiplexing. The libraries were sequenced on an Illumina MiSeq using 2x220 or 2x250 nucleotide paired-end reads. Per the authors' processing: Paired reads were merged using FLASH 1.2.11 and aligned with BWA-MEM to the GRCh37 human genome, and TRA and TRB reads were then extracted. V and J assignment used an IMGT-derived reference of cassette sequences and CDR3 motifs that included pseudogenes. Three-frame translation of reads was performed, and productive CDR3s were defined as those with a C...FGXG motif and no stop codons. Unique combinations of V-J cassette pair and CDR3 amino acid sequence were defined as clonotypes. Reads were filtered by Hamming distance, thresholded by each sample's sequence error rate in mapped regions. TCRdb reran the public reads through fastp at Q25 and MiXCR, keeping productive beta chains. CDR3 protein sequences are deduplicated, and each keeps its most common genes and DNA. The V and J calls and clone size come from TCRdb's table, not from the authors' own analysis. For this sample there are 20,000 to 25,000 distinct CDR3 sequences; 20% to 25% appear just once. Together, the top ten hold around 13% of the sample.

The CDR1 and CDR2 encoded by the germline V gene are ENHRY and SYGVKD. V is cut by 8 bases and J by 8 bases, and the space between the germline ends is 18 bases. From the cysteine through the phenylalanine, the CDR3 covers 14 amino acids. Only the CDR3 portion is preserved as DNA: 42 bases, with reading frame beginning at the first base. By how much of the sample it makes up, this clonotype is medium-sized (0.01 to 0.1%). This clone's antigen is unknown. The record has no base qualities; no much larger clone is one base away. The sequenced material came from glioma tissue, nonneoplastic brain tissue, or PBMCs (not recorded which). The receptor was isolated from a human donor with low-grade glioma or glioblastoma, undergoing nonglioma brain surgery, or in good health (not recorded which). The sequence is built from TRBV10-3 and TRBJ1-4; possibly the D gene is TRBD1, per 5 matching bases. The DNA sequence is given as TGTGCCATCTCCCCCAGGGATCGGCACGAAAAACTGTTTTTT. Translated, it gives CAISPRDRHEKLFF.